One and the same sample provided the 31 T cell receptor beta chains below, sequenced in a study of T cell responses to AZD1222 COVID-19 vaccine. Assay: immunoSEQ multiplex PCR; the TCRdb copy retains only in-frame clones and omits some. The sample consists of approximately 70,000 clones, approximately 90% of them appearing once. Sequences were derived from peripheral blood, sampled 28 days after the second dose of the MenACWY control vaccine. The receptors were sampled from an adult who received the MenACWY meningococcal vaccine as a control.

The chain links TRBV18 to TRBJ1-1; TRBD1 aligns across 9 bases. Looked up from germline, CDR1 is KGHSH and CDR2 is LQKENI. With 6 bases clipped from V and 5 bases from J, the junction kept 7 bases outside the gene matches. This CDR3 is 14 amino acids long. Here the CDR3 DNA reads TGTGCCAGCTCCCCGACAGGGGGTAGGACTGAAGCTTTCTTT. Its translation: CASSPTGGRTEAFF.

This clone was observed a handful of times. The V gene is TRBV5-1, the J gene TRBJ2-5, with 12 bases identical to TRBD2. Germline V gene sequence: CDR1 SGHRS, CDR2 YFSETQ. The CDR3 runs 17 residues. V shed 0 bases, J shed 3 bases, and the junction held 6 bases outside the gene matches. The CDR3 protein is CASSLALTSGSEETQYF. The CDR3 DNA sequence: TGCGCCAGCAGCTTGGCCCTGACTAGCGGGAGTGAAGAGACCCAGTACTTC.

V gene TRBV5-4 combines with J gene TRBJ2-7; 14 bases agree with TRBD2. With V trimmed by 5 bases and J by 3 bases, 4 bases remained unmatched. Per germline, CDR1 SGHNT and CDR2 YYREEE (reference sequence). The CDR3 sequence is 15 residues long. CDR3 region: CASSRLAGGLYEQYF. The CDR3, as DNA: TGTGCCAGCAGTAGACTAGCGGGGGGGCTCTACGAGCAGTACTTC.

The chain employs TRBV5-1 and TRBJ2-7, with D tentatively TRBD1 (6 bases). CDR1 and CDR2 (germline): SGHRS, YFSETQ. This CDR3 has 15 residues. Deletions cut 3 bases from V and 0 bases from J, with 13 bases between. The chain's CDR3 is CASSSGTQSSYEQYF. The CDR3 coding sequence is TGCGCCAGCAGCTCCGGGACACAGAGCTCCTACGAGCAGTACTTC.

The rearrangement uses TRBV6-4 and TRBJ2-3, with no clear D. Trimming stripped 4 bases from V and 0 bases from J, with 2 bases between. Germline values: CDR1 MRHNA, CDR2 SNTAGT. The CDR3 spans 12 residues. The CDR3 DNA reads TGTGCCAGCAGTGGTAGCACAGATACGCAGTATTTT. Encoded protein: CASSGSTDTQYF.

V is TRBV3-1 (or the pseudogene TRBV3-2) and J is TRBJ2-7, with a tentative D call TRBD2 (5 bases). Germline CDR1 reads LGHDT; CDR2 reads YNNKEL (reference sequence). V lost 0 bases to trimming and J lost 7 bases, with 13 bases between them. The CDR3 is 14 residues long. CDR3 protein: CASSQDGKGGEQYF. The CDR3 DNA reads TGTGCCAGCAGCCAAGACGGCAAGGGCGGGGAGCAGTACTTC.

The CDR3 loop is CATSMAQGYGYTF. In nucleotides, the CDR3 is TGTGCCACCAGCATGGCCCAGGGATATGGCTACACCTTC. This chain connects TRBV15 to TRBJ1-2; D possibly corresponds to TRBD1 (5 bases). The CDR3 totals 13 residues. V lost 4 bases and J lost 5, with 11 bases in between. Germline V gene data show CDR1 as LNHNV and CDR2 as YYDKDF (reference sequence).

This clone was observed a few times. V usage is TRBV5-1 and J usage is TRBJ2-7, with TRBD1 as a possible D gene (5 bases). V lost 0 bases and J lost 2, with 6 bases in between. This CDR3 is built from 13 residues. Germline CDR1 reads SGHRS; CDR2 reads YFSETQ. For the CDR3, the DNA is TGCGCCAGCAGCTTGGAAGGGGCCTACGAGCAGTACTTC. This translates into CASSLEGAYEQYF.

The V call is TRBV6-5, the J call TRBJ2-2; TRBD1 matches 10 bases. Germline CDR1 and CDR2: MNHEY and SVGAGI. The CDR3 totals 15 residues. V lost 6 bases and J lost 5; bases outside the gene matches: 6. CDR3 region: CASRRQGARTGELFF. CDR3 DNA sequence: TGTGCCAGCAGACGACAGGGGGCACGAACCGGGGAGCTGTTTTTT.

This chain joins TRBV7-2 and TRBJ1-2, with D possibly being TRBD1 (6 bases). V gave up 4 bases and J gave up 6 bases, with 18 bases separating them. The CDR3 extends over 15 amino acids. Germline lookup yields CDR1 SGHTA and CDR2 FQGNSA. The CDR3 nucleotides read TGTGCCAGCAGCTCGTACAGGGTCGAGGAAGATGGCTACACCTTC. This translates into CASSSYRVEEDGYTF.

V and J are TRBV7-2 and TRBJ1-5; D not resolved. The CDR3 spans 12 residues. CDR1 is SGHTA and CDR2 is FQGNSA in the germline V gene. Trimming pared 1 base from V and 6 bases from J, leaving 4 bases between. The CDR3 region is CASSLVGQPQHF. In nucleotides, the CDR3 is TGTGCCAGCAGCTTAGTTGGTCAGCCCCAGCATTTT.

This clone was detected once. The rearrangement joins TRBV15 to TRBJ1-3; no definite D call. Germline values: CDR1 LNHNV, CDR2 YYDKDF (reference sequence). V was trimmed by 4 bases and J by 2 bases, leaving 9 bases between them. The CDR3 has 14 residues. CDR3: CATSIGLAGNTIYF. DNA for the CDR3: TGTGCCACCAGCATTGGGCTGGCTGGAAACACCATATATTTT.

The chain uses TRBV10-3 and TRBJ1-1, with D possibly being TRBD1 (5 bases). V was clipped by 9 bases and J by 1 base, with 9 bases between them. Germline V lookup: CDR1 ENHRY, CDR2 SYGVKD. The CDR3 is 12 amino acids. The chain's CDR3 is CAIGTSNTEAFF. CDR3 sequence (DNA): TGTGCCATAGGGACGTCGAACACTGAAGCTTTCTTT.

The chain links TRBV10-3 to TRBJ1-2; D call uncertain. The germline V gene has CDR1 ENHRY and CDR2 SYGVKD. The CDR3 is made up of 12 amino acids. Trimming removed 6 bases from V and 8 bases from J, with 13 bases in between. CDR3 coding DNA: TGTGCCATCAGAATGGAGTCGGAGGGCTACACCTTC. Translated: CAIRMESEGYTF.

The chain couples TRBV27 to TRBJ2-5; D may be TRBD2 (6 bases). Germline assignment: CDR1 MNHEY and CDR2 SMNVEV (reference sequence). Trimming removed 2 bases from V and 2 bases from J, with 12 bases in between. The length of the CDR3 is 15 residues. CDR3 nucleotide sequence: TGTGCCAGCAGTTTAGGGCTAGGGAGGCAAGAGACCCAGTACTTC. It is translated as CASSLGLGRQETQYF.

The chain links TRBV2 to TRBJ1-4, with D unclear. Germline assignment: CDR1 SNHLY and CDR2 FYNNEI. The CDR3 contains 13 residues. V was cut by 4 bases and J by 7 bases, with 10 bases left in between. DNA of the CDR3: TGTGCCAGCAGTGGACAACTGGGTGAAAAACTGTTTTTT. Its protein product is CASSGQLGEKLFF.

This CDR3 is CASSSPGLGPGEDNSPLHF. Here the CDR3 DNA reads TGTGCCAGCAGTTCTCCCGGGTTGGGACCCGGGGAGGATAATTCACCCCTCCACTTT. The chain joins TRBV28 to TRBJ1-6, with D possibly matching TRBD1 (5 bases). The CDR3 has 19 amino acids. Germline CDR1 and CDR2: MDHEN and SYDVKM. V was pared by 4 bases and J by 5 bases, with 24 bases between.

This clone was seen a single time. J is TRBJ1-4 and V is TRBV23-1, with a tentative D call TRBD1 (5 bases). Being an ORF, TRBV23-1 has a function that is uncertain. The CDR3 consists of 14 residues. Between the trimmed V and J ends, which lost 0 bases and 5 bases, there was a span of 7 bases. The DNA for the CDR3 is TGCGCCAGCAGTCAATCCGGGGGGAATGAAAAACTGTTTTTT. This translates into CASSQSGGNEKLFF.

This clone was observed a single time. The chain employs TRBV29-1 and TRBJ2-3; no clear D gene. The length of the CDR3 is 15 residues. The germline V gene has CDR1 SQVTM and CDR2 ANQGSEA. The V end was cut by 3 bases, the J end by 2 bases, with 15 bases between. CDR3 sequence: CSVDAAGDLTDTQYF. CDR3 in DNA: TGCAGCGTTGATGCAGCAGGAGACCTCACAGATACGCAGTATTTT.

This chain uses TRBV4-1 with TRBJ1-6; perhaps TRBD1 as D (6 bases). Trimming removed 1 base from V and 7 bases from J, with 14 bases in between. The CDR3 totals 16 residues. The V gene's germline CDR1 is MGHRA and CDR2 YSYEKL. CDR3 amino acids: CASSQAGRGGNSPLHF. CDR3 nucleotides: TGCGCCAGCAGCCAAGCTGGCAGGGGAGGGAATTCACCCCTCCACTTT.

The rearrangement uses TRBV6-5 and TRBJ2-1, with TRBD2 identical over 11 bases. Unmatched junction bases numbered 7, after V lost 6 bases and J lost 6 bases. The CDR3 loop spans 15 amino acids. CDR1 is MNHEY, CDR2 SVGAGI, per germline. Here the CDR3 DNA reads TGTGCCAGCAGCTCCGGCGGGACTAGCGGCAATGAGCAGTTCTTC. Translated: CASSSGGTSGNEQFF.

The chain employs TRBV11-2 and TRBJ2-1; possibly TRBD2 for D (5 bases). V was trimmed by 0 bases and J by 14 bases, leaving 14 bases between them. CDR3 length: 13 residues. Germline lookup yields CDR1 SGHAT and CDR2 FQNNGV. The CDR3 spells CASSLDELGEKFF. The CDR3 DNA is TGTGCCAGCAGCTTAGACGAGCTCGGGGAAAAGTTCTTC. Using reference TRBV11-2 and TRBJ2-1 for the parts outside the CDR3, the full variable domain is EAGVAQSPRYKIIEKRQSVAFWCNPISGHATLYWYQQILGQGPKLLIQFQNNGVVDDSQLPKDRFSAERLKGVDSTLKIQPAKLEDSAVYLCASSLDELGEKFFGPGTRLTVL.

V is TRBV30 and J is TRBJ2-3, with D unclear. The CDR3 extends over 12 amino acids. Germline assignment: CDR1 GTSNPN and CDR2 SVGIG (reference sequence). V lost 4 bases to trimming and J lost 4 bases, with 9 bases between them. This chain's CDR3 is CAWTVVADTQYF. In DNA form, the CDR3 reads TGTGCCTGGACGGTGGTTGCAGATACGCAGTATTTT.

The table lists this clone with a few counts. The J gene is TRBJ2-4, the V gene TRBV6-5; either TRBD1 or TRBD2 may supply D (6 bases each). Trimming cost V 0 bases and J 6 bases, with 9 bases left between them. The CDR3 is 14 residues long. Germline loops: CDR1 MNHEY, CDR2 SVGAGI. The CDR3 spells CASSYSGGPNIQYF. The CDR3 DNA reads TGTGCCAGCAGTTACTCTGGGGGGCCAAACATTCAGTACTTC.

The chain links TRBV7-9 to TRBJ2-7; D may correspond to TRBD1 or TRBD2 (5 bases each). Trimming removed 3 bases from V and 0 bases from J, with 12 bases in between. CDR1 is SEHNR, CDR2 FQNEAQ, per germline (reference sequence). The length of the CDR3 is 15 residues. CDR3 in amino acids: CASSFGAPSSYEQYF. CDR3 nucleotide sequence: TGTGCCAGCAGCTTCGGGGCCCCGAGCTCCTACGAGCAGTACTTC.

The chain uses TRBV4-3 and TRBJ1-6, with D uncertain. V lost 4 bases and J 10 bases, leaving 11 bases between the germline ends. Germline lookup yields CDR1 LGHNA and CDR2 YSLEER. This CDR3 contains 13 residues. The DNA of the CDR3 is TGCGCCAGCAGCCCCTTTTTGAGGTCACCCCTCCACTTT. Translation gives CASSPFLRSPLHF.

The rearrangement joins TRBV28 to TRBJ2-2; D ambiguous. This CDR3 is 15 amino acids long. Trimming removed 3 bases at V and 5 bases at J, with 13 bases between. Germline V CDR1 and CDR2: MDHEN, SYDVKM. The CDR3 sequence is CASSFGTGHTGELFF. The CDR3 DNA reads TGTGCCAGCAGTTTCGGCACTGGGCATACCGGGGAGCTGTTTTTT.

The genes are TRBV18 and TRBJ2-3; 7 bases are shared with TRBD1. Trimming took 1 base from V and 4 from J; bases not matched to a gene: 5. Germline lookup yields CDR1 KGHSH and CDR2 LQKENI. This CDR3 spans 15 amino acids. The CDR3: CASSPRGTVPDTQYF. In DNA form, the CDR3 reads TGTGCCAGCTCACCACGGGGGACAGTCCCAGATACGCAGTATTTT.

V gene TRBV28 combines with J gene TRBJ2-7, with 8 bases that match TRBD1. Germline V gene lookup returns CDR1 MDHEN and CDR2 SYDVKM. This CDR3 is built from 15 residues. With 3 bases clipped from V and 3 bases from J, the junction kept 7 bases outside the gene matches. This CDR3 is CASSLSGTGDYEQYF. DNA of the CDR3: TGTGCCAGCAGTTTGTCCGGGACAGGCGACTACGAGCAGTACTTC.

The chain uses TRBV5-1 and TRBJ1-6; no reliable D call. Germline assignment: CDR1 SGHRS and CDR2 YFSETQ. V gave up 2 bases and J gave up 10 bases, with 13 bases separating them. This CDR3 contains 14 residues. CDR3 in DNA: TGCGCCAGCAGCTTTAACCCACTGGAGTCACCCCTCCACTTT. Amino acid sequence: CASSFNPLESPLHF.

Comment on this clone: One junction end does not reproduce the germline sequence, and a read error may be involved. The chain recombines TRBV7-7 with TRBJ2-1, with 8 bases matching TRBD2. This CDR3 has 15 amino acids. The germline V gene has CDR1 SSHAT and CDR2 FNYEAQ (reference sequence). The CDR3 nucleotides are TGTGCTAGCAGCTTAATAGCGGGGCCGTACAATGAGCAGTTCTTC. It translates to CASSLIAGPYNEQFF.